The rows below give T cell receptor beta chains drawn from one sample of a study of blood T cell repertoires in COVID-19. Clones were read by immunoSEQ multiplex PCR, and TCRdb kept only the in-frame ones, dropping some. The sample holds approximately 390,000 clones; roughly 86% are singletons and the top ten take approximately 2.1%. The sample taken for sequencing was PBMCs or T cells enriched from blood (not recorded which). The origin of the receptors is a middle-aged woman with acute COVID-19. Each CDR3 is given with its conserved first and last residue. Each record gives: CDR3 protein, CDR3 DNA, D gene, J gene, V gene, clone size. The D gene is left open where the match is weak. Rows give clone size only sometimes, using once, few, many, or a class for an expanded clone.

CDR3aa: CATIPQTGRNYGYTF
CDR3nt: TGTGCCACTATTCCCCAGACAGGGAGGAACTATGGCTACACCTTC
d_gene: TRBD1
j_gene: TRBJ1-2
v_gene: TRBV24-1
abundance: -

CDR3aa: CASSQSWQGWGYGYTF
CDR3nt: TGCGCCAGCAGTCAATCCTGGCAGGGGTGGGGATATGGCTACACCTTC
d_gene: -
j_gene: TRBJ1-2
v_gene: TRBV23-1
abundance: -

CDR3aa: CASSPTTGDSNQPQHF
CDR3nt: TGTGCCAGCAGCCCCACCACAGGGGATAGCAATCAGCCCCAGCATTTT
d_gene: TRBD1
j_gene: TRBJ1-5
v_gene: TRBV5-5
abundance: -

CDR3aa: CATSRDFGAGNTIYF
CDR3nt: TGTGCCACCAGCAGAGATTTCGGGGCTGGAAACACCATATATTTT
d_gene: -
j_gene: TRBJ1-3
v_gene: TRBV15
abundance: -

CDR3aa: CATSDLQGFHEQYF
CDR3nt: TGTGCCACCAGTGATTTACAGGGGTTCCACGAGCAGTACTTC
d_gene: TRBD1
j_gene: TRBJ2-7
v_gene: TRBV24-1
abundance: -

CDR3aa: CASNPGQGVNQPQHF
CDR3nt: TGTGCCAGCAATCCGGGACAGGGGGTCAATCAGCCCCAGCATTTT
d_gene: TRBD1
j_gene: TRBJ1-5
v_gene: TRBV19
abundance: -

CDR3aa: CASSYTGQGSEQYF
CDR3nt: TGTGCCAGCAGTTATACGGGACAGGGCTCCGAGCAGTACTTC
d_gene: TRBD1
j_gene: TRBJ2-7
v_gene: TRBV27
abundance: -

CDR3aa: CASSPRTESYNEQFF
CDR3nt: TGTGCCAGCAGCCCCCGGACAGAATCCTACAATGAGCAGTTCTTC
d_gene: -
j_gene: TRBJ2-1
v_gene: TRBV9
abundance: -

CDR3aa: CAWSLYYSNQPQHF
CDR3nt: TGTGCCTGGAGTTTATATTATAGCAATCAGCCCCAGCATTTT
d_gene: -
j_gene: TRBJ1-5
v_gene: TRBV30
abundance: few

CDR3aa: CASSSTSGGPTSTDTQYF
CDR3nt: TGTGCCAGCAGCTCGACTAGCGGGGGGCCTACTAGCACAGATACGCAGTATTTT
d_gene: TRBD2
j_gene: TRBJ2-3
v_gene: TRBV7-9
abundance: -

CDR3aa: CASSLAPGLAVDTQYF
CDR3nt: TGTGCCAGCAGTTTAGCTCCGGGACTAGCCGTAGATACGCAGTATTTT
d_gene: TRBD2
j_gene: TRBJ2-3
v_gene: TRBV6-5
abundance: -

CDR3aa: CASSPLRSGSGNTIYF
CDR3nt: TGCGCCAGCAGCCCGCTTAGGAGCGGGTCTGGAAACACCATATATTTT
d_gene: -
j_gene: TRBJ1-3
v_gene: TRBV5-1
abundance: -

CDR3aa: CASSPGTGEESPLHF
CDR3nt: TGCGCCAGCAGCCCCGGGACAGGGGAGGAATCACCCCTCCACTTT
d_gene: TRBD1
j_gene: TRBJ1-6
v_gene: TRBV4-1
abundance: -

CDR3aa: CASRYYRGGTEAFF
CDR3nt: TGTGCCAGCAGGTACTACAGGGGCGGCACTGAAGCTTTCTTT
d_gene: TRBD1
j_gene: TRBJ1-1
v_gene: TRBV6-5
abundance: -

CDR3aa: CSARFYYGYTF
CDR3nt: TGCAGTGCTAGATTTTATTATGGCTACACCTTC
d_gene: -
j_gene: TRBJ1-2
v_gene: TRBV20-1
abundance: -

CDR3aa: CASSQGQRNTGELFF
CDR3nt: TGCGCCAGCAGCCAGGGACAGAGGAACACCGGGGAGCTGTTTTTT
d_gene: TRBD1
j_gene: TRBJ2-2
v_gene: TRBV4-1
abundance: few

CDR3aa: CASSLNRGNEKLFF
CDR3nt: TGCGCCAGCAGCTTAAACAGGGGGAATGAAAAACTGTTTTTT
d_gene: TRBD1
j_gene: TRBJ1-4
v_gene: TRBV5-1
abundance: many

CDR3aa: CAWSARWEQFF
CDR3nt: TGTGCCTGGAGTGCCCGGTGGGAGCAGTTCTTC
d_gene: -
j_gene: TRBJ2-1
v_gene: TRBV30
abundance: -

CDR3aa: CASSRGQDTEAFF
CDR3nt: TGTGCCAGCTCCCGAGGACAGGACACTGAAGCTTTCTTT
d_gene: TRBD1
j_gene: TRBJ1-1
v_gene: TRBV18
abundance: -

CDR3aa: CASSYRPGTAEQYF
CDR3nt: TGTGCCAGCAGTTATCGCCCCGGGACAGCCGAGCAGTACTTC
d_gene: TRBD1
j_gene: TRBJ2-7
v_gene: TRBV6-6
abundance: -

CDR3aa: CASSYVGGYTF
CDR3nt: TGTGCCAGCAGTTACGTCGGGGGCTACACCTTC
d_gene: -
j_gene: TRBJ1-2
v_gene: TRBV6-2/TRBV6-3
abundance: -

CDR3aa: CASSAVTASSGNTIYF
CDR3nt: TGTGCCAGCAGTGCCGTGACAGCCAGCTCTGGAAACACCATATATTTT
d_gene: -
j_gene: TRBJ1-3
v_gene: TRBV6-1
abundance: -

CDR3aa: CASSPSWGGGVAEAFF
CDR3nt: TGTGCCAGCTCACCGTCCTGGGGCGGAGGGGTTGCTGAAGCTTTCTTT
d_gene: -
j_gene: TRBJ1-1
v_gene: TRBV18
abundance: -

CDR3aa: CATSRTGTFVQETQYF
CDR3nt: TGTGCCACCAGCAGGACCGGGACATTTGTGCAAGAGACCCAGTACTTC
d_gene: -
j_gene: TRBJ2-5
v_gene: TRBV15
abundance: -

CDR3aa: CASRADSMNTEAFF
CDR3nt: TGTGCCAGTAGGGCGGATTCTATGAACACTGAAGCTTTCTTT
d_gene: -
j_gene: TRBJ1-1
v_gene: TRBV19
abundance: -

CDR3aa: CASSDPGQGNNSPLHF
CDR3nt: TGTGCCAGCAGTGATCCGGGACAGGGTAATAATTCACCCCTCCACTTT
d_gene: TRBD1
j_gene: TRBJ1-6
v_gene: TRBV6-1
abundance: -

CDR3aa: CAWSTGLNGELFF
CDR3nt: TGTGCCTGGAGTACGGGACTCAACGGGGAGCTGTTTTTT
d_gene: -
j_gene: TRBJ2-2
v_gene: TRBV30
abundance: -

CDR3aa: CAMGGHSNTEAFF
CDR3nt: TGTGCCATGGGTGGACATTCGAACACTGAAGCTTTCTTT
d_gene: -
j_gene: TRBJ1-1
v_gene: TRBV10-3
abundance: -

CDR3aa: CASSLPANYGYTF
CDR3nt: TGTGCCAGCAGCCTGCCGGCTAACTATGGCTACACCTTC
d_gene: -
j_gene: TRBJ1-2
v_gene: TRBV5-5
abundance: -

CDR3aa: CASSVGRDNNYGYTF
CDR3nt: TGTGCCAGCAGCGTAGGCCGGGACAACAACTATGGCTACACCTTC
d_gene: -
j_gene: TRBJ1-2
v_gene: TRBV9
abundance: -

CDR3aa: CSVERGQLGAFF
CDR3nt: TGCAGCGTTGAAAGGGGACAACTGGGAGCTTTCTTT
d_gene: -
j_gene: TRBJ1-1
v_gene: TRBV29-1
abundance: -

CDR3aa: CASSPSTGANGSPLHF
CDR3nt: TGTGCCAGCAGCCCCTCGACAGGGGCCAATGGTTCACCCCTCCACTTT
d_gene: TRBD1
j_gene: TRBJ1-6
v_gene: TRBV11-2
abundance: -

CDR3aa: CASSPRRNTEAFF
CDR3nt: TGTGCCAGCAGTCCGCGGCGGAACACTGAAGCTTTCTTT
d_gene: -
j_gene: TRBJ1-1
v_gene: TRBV27
abundance: -

CDR3aa: CASSLRIGNGEQFF
CDR3nt: TGTGCCAGCAGCCTGAGGATAGGAAATGGAGAGCAGTTCTTC
d_gene: -
j_gene: TRBJ2-1
v_gene: TRBV27
abundance: -

CDR3aa: CASSAVGPTSEKLFF
CDR3nt: TGTGCCAGCAGTGCCGTCGGTCCAACGTCTGAAAAACTGTTTTTT
d_gene: -
j_gene: TRBJ1-4
v_gene: TRBV25-1
abundance: -

CDR3aa: CASRGQGAWEKLFF
CDR3nt: TGTGCCAGCAGGGGACAGGGGGCGTGGGAAAAACTGTTTTTT
d_gene: TRBD1
j_gene: TRBJ1-4
v_gene: TRBV25-1
abundance: -

CDR3aa: CASSLAMVTGSQPQHF
CDR3nt: TGTGCCAGCAGCTTAGCGATGGTGACAGGATCTCAGCCCCAGCATTTT
d_gene: -
j_gene: TRBJ1-5
v_gene: TRBV7-2
abundance: -

CDR3aa: CASSLSGKPTQYF
CDR3nt: TGTGCCAGCAGCTTAAGCGGGAAGCCTACGCAGTATTTT
d_gene: TRBD2
j_gene: TRBJ2-3
v_gene: TRBV7-9
abundance: -

CDR3aa: CAWSSQIWDRGRNEQYF
CDR3nt: TGTGCCTGGAGTTCCCAAATCTGGGACAGGGGTAGGAACGAGCAGTACTTC
d_gene: TRBD1
j_gene: TRBJ2-7
v_gene: TRBV30
abundance: -

CDR3aa: CASSESKDREGWSNQPQHF
CDR3nt: TGCGCCAGCAGTGAGTCAAAGGACAGGGAAGGCTGGAGCAATCAGCCCCAGCATTTT
d_gene: TRBD1
j_gene: TRBJ1-5
v_gene: TRBV10-1
abundance: -

CDR3aa: CASSTRLPGVSYNEQFF
CDR3nt: TGCGCCAGCAGCACTCGACTCCCGGGGGTAAGCTACAATGAGCAGTTCTTC
d_gene: -
j_gene: TRBJ2-1
v_gene: TRBV4-1
abundance: -

CDR3aa: CASSQGSGSYGYTF
CDR3nt: TGTGCCAGCAGCCAGGGGTCCGGATCCTATGGCTACACCTTC
d_gene: -
j_gene: TRBJ1-2
v_gene: TRBV7-8
abundance: -

CDR3aa: CASSPKANTEAFF
CDR3nt: TGTGCCAGCTCACCAAAAGCGAACACTGAAGCTTTCTTT
d_gene: -
j_gene: TRBJ1-1
v_gene: TRBV18
abundance: -

CDR3aa: CASSLNYEQYF
CDR3nt: TGTGCCAGCAGCCTTAATTACGAGCAGTACTTC
d_gene: -
j_gene: TRBJ2-7
v_gene: TRBV6-6
abundance: -

CDR3aa: CASSNGGGSRELFF
CDR3nt: TGTGCCAGTAGTAATGGGGGGGGCTCGAGGGAGCTGTTTTTT
d_gene: -
j_gene: TRBJ2-2
v_gene: TRBV19
abundance: -

CDR3aa: CASSLTGTQPGEQYF
CDR3nt: TGTGCCAGCAGCCTCACCGGGACTCAACCTGGCGAGCAGTACTTC
d_gene: -
j_gene: TRBJ2-7
v_gene: TRBV11-2
abundance: -

CDR3aa: CAWIRSRFRQGGMAGYTF
CDR3nt: TGTGCCTGGATCCGTTCTCGCTTTCGACAGGGAGGCATGGCCGGCTACACCTTC
d_gene: TRBD1
j_gene: TRBJ1-2
v_gene: TRBV30
abundance: -

CDR3aa: CASSLGQGGSPLHF
CDR3nt: TGTGCCAGCAGTCTGGGACAGGGAGGTTCACCCCTCCACTTT
d_gene: TRBD1
j_gene: TRBJ1-6
v_gene: TRBV2
abundance: -

CDR3aa: CASGRTVPAFF
CDR3nt: TGTGCTAGTGGTCGGACAGTTCCAGCTTTCTTT
d_gene: -
j_gene: TRBJ1-1
v_gene: TRBV12-5
abundance: -

CDR3aa: CASSVGRGPYEQYF
CDR3nt: TGTGCCAGCAGCGTGGGCAGGGGGCCCTACGAGCAGTACTTC
d_gene: TRBD1
j_gene: TRBJ2-7
v_gene: TRBV9
abundance: -

CDR3aa: CASSPVIGVGQPQHF
CDR3nt: TGTGCCAGCAGTCCAGTCATCGGGGTAGGTCAGCCCCAGCATTTT
d_gene: -
j_gene: TRBJ1-5
v_gene: TRBV2
abundance: -

CDR3aa: CASSVPGQPEQFF
CDR3nt: TGTGCCAGCAGCGTCCCGGGACAACCTGAGCAGTTCTTC
d_gene: -
j_gene: TRBJ2-1
v_gene: TRBV7-9
abundance: -

CDR3aa: CASSLLRTGGGGELFF
CDR3nt: TGTGCCAGCAGCTTATTGCGGACAGGGGGCGGCGGGGAGCTGTTTTTT
d_gene: TRBD1
j_gene: TRBJ2-2
v_gene: TRBV13
abundance: -

CDR3aa: CATSDAGSSYNEQFF
CDR3nt: TGTGCCACCAGTGACGCGGGGAGCTCCTACAATGAGCAGTTCTTC
d_gene: -
j_gene: TRBJ2-1
v_gene: TRBV24-1
abundance: -

CDR3aa: CASTTGIYEQYF
CDR3nt: TGTGCCAGCACCACCGGGATCTACGAGCAGTACTTC
d_gene: -
j_gene: TRBJ2-7
v_gene: TRBV12-3/TRBV12-4
abundance: once